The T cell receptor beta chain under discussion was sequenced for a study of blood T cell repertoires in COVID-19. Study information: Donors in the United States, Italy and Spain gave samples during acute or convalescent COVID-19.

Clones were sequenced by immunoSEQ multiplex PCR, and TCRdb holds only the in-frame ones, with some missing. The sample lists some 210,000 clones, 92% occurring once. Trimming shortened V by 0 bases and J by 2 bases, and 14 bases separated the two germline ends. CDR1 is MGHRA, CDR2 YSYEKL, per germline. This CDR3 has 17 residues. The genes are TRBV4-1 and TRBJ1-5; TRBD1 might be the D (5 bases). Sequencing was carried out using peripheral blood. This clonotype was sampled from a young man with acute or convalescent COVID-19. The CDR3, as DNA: TGCGCCAGCAGCCAAGATACTATATCGGGGGGCAATCAGCCCCAGCATTTT. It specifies CASSQDTISGGNQPQHF.